The rows below give T cell receptor beta chains drawn from one sample of a study of CD8 T cells in ankylosing spondylitis. TCRdb analysed the 5' RACE reads with MiXCR anew, one entry per CDR3 protein. The sample holds roughly 700,000 distinct CDR3 sequences, roughly 19% seen once. Sample: blood, either unsorted or a sorted T cell fraction (not recorded which). All receptors come from a male donor with ankylosing spondylitis. CDR3s include the opening cysteine and the closing phenylalanine or tryptophan. A D gene is named only where the DNA matches it firmly. Clone size is stated in some rows and not others, as once, few, many or a class when expanded.

V gene	clone size	D gene	J gene	CDR3 DNA	CDR3 protein
TRBV5-6	NA	NA	TRBJ2-6	TGTGCCAGCAGCATGGAGGGAGGTTCAGTCTCTGGGGCCAACGTCCTGACTTTC	CASSMEGGSVSGANVLTF
TRBV29-1	NA	TRBD2	TRBJ2-2	TGCAGCGTGATGGGACTAGCGGTTAAGGGGGAGCTGTTTTTT	CSVMGLAVKGELFF
TRBV3-1	few	NA	TRBJ2-3	TGTGCCAGTGGTAGCGCCACAGATACGCAGTATTTT	CASGSATDTQYF
TRBV3-1	NA	TRBD1	TRBJ1-2	TGTGCCAGCAGCCAAGGACAGGGGGTAATTGGCTACACCTTC	CASSQGQGVIGYTF
TRBV27	NA	NA	TRBJ2-7	TGTGCCAGCAGTTTTGCGCAGACCCGGCAATACGAGCAGTACTTC	CASSFAQTRQYEQYF
TRBV2	NA	NA	TRBJ2-7	TGTGCCAGCAGTGGAGTCGGCAGAAACTACGAGCAGTACTTC	CASSGVGRNYEQYF
TRBV7-2	many	NA	TRBJ1-5	TGTGCCAGCAGCTTCGGCGGAACAGGGTATAGCAATCAGCCCCAGCATTTT	CASSFGGTGYSNQPQHF
TRBV2	few	TRBD1	TRBJ2-7	TGTGCCAGCAGCGTCCCGGGACAGGGGGCCTACGAGCAGTACTTC	CASSVPGQGAYEQYF
TRBV6-5	NA	NA	TRBJ2-2	TGTGCCAGCGGTAGCGGCACCGGGGAGCTGTTTTTT	CASGSGTGELFF
TRBV4-3	few	TRBD2	TRBJ2-1	TGCGCCAGCAGCCCAGAGGGACTAGGGTACAATGAGCAGTTCTTC	CASSPEGLGYNEQFF
TRBV12-3/TRBV12-4	few	NA	TRBJ2-1	TGTGCCAGCAACGGGGGCGGGGGCTTGGGCAATGAGCAGTTCTTC	CASNGGGGLGNEQFF
TRBV12-3/TRBV12-4	many	TRBD2	TRBJ2-2	TGTGCCAGCAGTTTCGGCGGGAGAAACACCGGGGAGCTGTTTTTT	CASSFGGRNTGELFF
TRBV6-5	few	NA	TRBJ2-3	TGTGCCAGCAGTTACTGGCAGCAGACAGATACGCAGTATTTT	CASSYWQQTDTQYF
TRBV20-1	NA	TRBD2	TRBJ2-1	TGCAGTGCTAGCGGCCCGGGACTAGCTTTCCATGAGCAGTTCTTC	CSASGPGLAFHEQFF
TRBV5-6	few	TRBD1	TRBJ1-5	TGTGCCAGCAGCCTGAGACAGGGACCCAATCAGCCCCAGCATTTT	CASSLRQGPNQPQHF
TRBV29-1	few	NA	TRBJ2-1	TGCAGCGTTGAGCAAAATCTGTGGGACTACAATGAGCAGTTCTTC	CSVEQNLWDYNEQFF
TRBV11-2	NA	NA	TRBJ2-5	TGTGCCAGCAGCTTAGATCGGATGGTGGGCGAGACCCAGTACTTC	CASSLDRMVGETQYF
TRBV2	few	NA	TRBJ2-6	TGTGCCAGCAGTGAAAGGGGCGGGGGCCTCTACTCTGGGGCCAACGTCCTGACTTTC	CASSERGGGLYSGANVLTF
TRBV29-1	NA	NA	TRBJ2-5	TGCAGCGTTGAAGTCCACCCCTATTTTCGGGACCAAGAGACCCAGTACTTC	CSVEVHPYFRDQETQYF
TRBV11-2	NA	NA	TRBJ1-1	TGTGCCAGCAGCGCGACAGCTAAGAACACTGAAGCTTTCTTT	CASSATAKNTEAFF
TRBV10-3	few	NA	TRBJ2-3	TGTGCCATCAGTGAGTCTGGGGGTGACACAGATACGCAGTATTTT	CAISESGGDTDTQYF
TRBV7-3	NA	TRBD2	TRBJ2-1	TGTGCCAGCAGCTCCCCTGGACTAGCGGAGTACAATGAGCAGTTCTTC	CASSSPGLAEYNEQFF
TRBV9	NA	TRBD1	TRBJ1-1	TGTGCCAGCAGTGGGACAGGGTACACTGAAGCTTTCTTT	CASSGTGYTEAFF
TRBV9	many	NA	TRBJ2-7	TGTGCCAGCAGCGTAGAGGGCAGCTCCTACGAGCAGTACTTC	CASSVEGSSYEQYF
TRBV15	NA	NA	TRBJ1-1	TGTGCCACCAGCAGAGCCGATGTGAACACTGAAGCTTTCTTT	CATSRADVNTEAFF
TRBV4-3	many	NA	TRBJ1-1	TGCGCCAGCAGCCATCCCGACAGGAACACTGAAGCTTTCTTT	CASSHPDRNTEAFF
TRBV7-7	NA	NA	TRBJ2-2	TGTGCCAGCAGCTTAGATTCGGGGGCCGGCGGGGAGCTGTTTTTT	CASSLDSGAGGELFF
TRBV15	many	TRBD2	TRBJ2-3	TGTGCCACCAGCAGAGATATCCCTAGCGGGGTGGTTGATACGCAGTATTTT	CATSRDIPSGVVDTQYF
TRBV29-1	few	NA	TRBJ2-3	TGCAGCGTGGGGACCTGGGCCGAAGCGAGCGCAGATACGCAGTATTTT	CSVGTWAEASADTQYF
TRBV5-1	NA	TRBD2	TRBJ2-7	TGCGCCAGCAGCCTGGGGGGACTAGCGGGTGAGCAGTACTTC	CASSLGGLAGEQYF
TRBV7-3	many	NA	TRBJ1-1	TGTGCCAGCAGCACCCGACAAAACACTGAAGCTTTCTTT	CASSTRQNTEAFF
TRBV2	many	TRBD1	TRBJ1-2	TGTGCCAGCAGTGAAGTATACGGGACAGGGTATGGCTACACCTTC	CASSEVYGTGYGYTF
TRBV6-1	few	NA	TRBJ2-3	TGTGCCAGCAAAAACTCCCGCACAGATACGCAGTATTTT	CASKNSRTDTQYF
TRBV20-1	NA	NA	TRBJ2-1	TGCAGTGCCCCCCCCCAGGGATGGGCCTACAATGAGCAGTTCTTC	CSAPPQGWAYNEQFF
TRBV24-1	NA	TRBD1	TRBJ2-1	TGTGCCACCAGTGATTTTAAGGGGACAGTGAACAATGAGCAGTTCTTC	CATSDFKGTVNNEQFF
TRBV5-1	many	TRBD2	TRBJ2-4	TGCGCCAGCAGCCTCAGCGGGGGCCACCTAGCCAAAAACATTCAGTACTTC	CASSLSGGHLAKNIQYF
TRBV20-1	NA	NA	TRBJ1-1	TGCAGTGCCAGAGCTGGACATACGAACACTGAAGCTTTCTTT	CSARAGHTNTEAFF
TRBV12-3/TRBV12-4	few	NA	TRBJ1-2	TGTGCCAGCAGTCCTACAGGGTTTTATGGCTACACCTTC	CASSPTGFYGYTF
TRBV28	NA	NA	TRBJ2-2	TGTGCCAGCAGTTTGTCCAGGGCTGGGTCCGGGGAGCTGTTTTTT	CASSLSRAGSGELFF